The 8 T cell receptor beta chains given below trace back to one sample, sequenced in a study of PD-1 blockade in classical Hodgkin lymphoma. Some clones are missing from TCRdb's copy, which holds only in-frame ones; the method was immunoSEQ multiplex PCR. The sample includes about 27,000 clones, around 88% seen only once; the top ten take more than 6.5%. All trial patients relapsed after autologous stem cell transplantation. Magnetic depletion of non-target cells from thawed PBMCs yielded purified CD8+ T cells. The sequencing used CD8+ T cells from blood, collected at baseline. These receptors all come from a human donor with classical Hodgkin lymphoma.

This sequence joins TRBV7-6 and TRBJ2-5, with D unresolved. The end of the DNA is better explained by TRBJ2-7, so the J call may be wrong. Germline V gene lookup returns CDR1 SGHVS and CDR2 FNYEAQ. The CDR3 totals 13 residues. As DNA, the CDR3 is TGTGCCAGCAGCTTATCCTCCGAGTACGAGCAGTACTTC. This encodes CASSLSSEYEQYF.

The rearrangement uses TRBV5-6 and TRBJ1-5; D not certain. CDR3 length equals 13 residues. The V end was cut by 4 bases, the J end by 7 bases, with 12 bases between. Germline V lookup: CDR1 SGHDT, CDR2 YYEEEE. CDR3 loop: CASSPQAGQPQHF. CDR3 nucleotide sequence: TGTGCCAGCAGCCCGCAGGCGGGGCAGCCCCAGCATTTT.

The genes are TRBV30 and TRBJ2-3, with TRBD2 matching over 7 bases. CDR3 size: 14 residues. With V trimmed by 8 bases and J by 0 bases, 8 bases remained unmatched. CDR1 and CDR2 (germline): GTSNPN, SVGIG (reference sequence). The CDR3 sequence is CALRASGSTDTQYF. In DNA, the CDR3 is TGTGCCCTCCGGGCTAGCGGCAGCACAGATACGCAGTATTTT.

The chain combines TRBV2 with TRBJ1-2; the match to TRBD1 covers 7 bases. Germline V lookup: CDR1 SNHLY, CDR2 FYNNEI. V lost 8 bases, J lost 4 bases, and 19 bases stayed unmatched. The CDR3 is 17 residues long. CDR3 in DNA: TGTGCCAGCTTAGACCGGGACAGCCGCCGAAGAGGCTATGGCTACACCTTC. Its translation: CASLDRDSRRRGYGYTF.

The chain carries TRBV4-1 and TRBJ1-3; maybe TRBD1 (6 bases). In germline, CDR1 is MGHRA, CDR2 YSYEKL. There are 17 residues in the CDR3. V was shortened by 4 bases and J by 0 bases, with 16 bases between the two germline ends. As DNA, the CDR3 is TGCGCCAGCAGCCCCTACGTCGGGGGCAGCTCTGGAAACACCATATATTTT. Protein: CASSPYVGGSSGNTIYF.

The rearrangement joins TRBV5-4 to TRBJ1-1; TRBD1 agrees at 7 bases. CDR3 length equals 17 residues. V was clipped by 2 bases and J by 2 bases; unmatched bases: 12. Germline-derived CDR1 and CDR2 are SGHNT and YYREEE (reference sequence). The CDR3 protein is CASSLRGGGDPNTEAFF. The CDR3 coding sequence is TGTGCCAGCAGCTTAAGGGGAGGGGGCGATCCAAACACTGAAGCTTTCTTT.

V usage is TRBV9 and J usage is TRBJ1-2; 8 bases fit TRBD1. CDR1 and CDR2 from the germline V gene are SGDLS and YYNGEE. With 3 bases clipped from V and 4 bases from J, the junction kept 5 bases outside the gene matches. This CDR3 spans 14 amino acids. CDR3 nucleotide sequence: TGTGCCAGCAGCGGAACAGGGGGGAGCTATGGCTACACCTTC. Its translation: CASSGTGGSYGYTF.

The chain is built from TRBV27 and TRBJ2-1; 12 nucleotides agree with TRBD2. The CDR3 length is 17 residues. Trimming at V came to 3 bases and at J to 5 bases, leaving 8 bases not matched to a gene. Germline V gene lookup returns CDR1 MNHEY and CDR2 SMNVEV (reference sequence). The CDR3 here is CASSFQTSGSIHNEQFF. The DNA for the CDR3 is TGTGCCAGCAGTTTCCAGACTAGCGGGAGTATCCACAATGAGCAGTTCTTC.